Below, 21 T cell receptor beta chains from the same sample are listed, as sequenced in a study of shared clonotypes between healthy human individuals. Using immunoSEQ multiplex PCR, the repertoire was profiled, and TCRdb retains in-frame clones only, with some absent. The data hold about 470,000 clones, with 75% to 85% observed a single time. Material for sequencing was PBMCs. All receptors derive from a woman aged 40 to 55 in good health. Some clones in this sample may be carry-over from other donors' samples.

The rearrangement links TRBV7-6 to TRBJ2-7; a possible D gene is TRBD1 (6 bases). Trimming left V 3 bases short and J 5 bases short, with 14 bases between. In germline, CDR1 is SGHVS, CDR2 FNYEAQ. The CDR3 loop spans 14 amino acids. CDR3 protein: CASSFGTPSHEQYF. Written as DNA, the CDR3 is TGTGCCAGCAGCTTCGGGACACCTTCCCACGAGCAGTACTTC.

The chain employs TRBV2 and TRBJ1-1; D unclear. This CDR3 spans 13 amino acids. Trimming stripped 3 bases from V and 1 base from J, with 6 bases between. CDR1 and CDR2 (germline): SNHLY, FYNNEI. CDR3 sequence reads: CASSDFENTEAFF. The CDR3 coding sequence is TGTGCCAGCAGTGATTTTGAGAACACTGAAGCTTTCTTT.

This clone was detected many times. CDR3 loop: CASSLLPNKDEQYF. The CDR3, as DNA: TGCGCCAGCAGCCTACTACCGAACAAAGACGAGCAGTACTTC. The chain couples TRBV5-1 to TRBJ2-7; D is unresolved. This CDR3 is 14 amino acids long. The V and J ends lost 4 bases and 5 bases respectively, with 16 bases between them. Germline V lookup: CDR1 SGHRS, CDR2 YFSETQ.

The chain recombines TRBV30 with TRBJ2-5; D remains unclear. This CDR3 comprises 13 residues. Per germline, CDR1 GTSNPN and CDR2 SVGIG (reference sequence). Trimming removed 4 bases at V and 11 bases at J, with 20 bases between. The CDR3 spells CAWNPAGGPEQYF. The CDR3 region has the DNA TGTGCCTGGAACCCGGCAGGCGGCCCTGAGCAGTACTTC.

This rearrangement joins TRBV5-1 to TRBJ2-2; 12 positions match TRBD2. The CDR3 totals 16 residues. Germline-derived CDR1 and CDR2 are SGHRS and YFSETQ. Losses at the gene ends were 4 bases for V and 5 bases for J; bases not matched to a gene: 6. This CDR3 reads CASSEWTSGDTGELFF. The CDR3 DNA reads TGCGCCAGCAGCGAGTGGACTAGCGGGGATACCGGGGAGCTGTTTTTT.

The chain employs TRBV19 and TRBJ1-1, with D unresolved. This CDR3 comprises 12 residues. Germline CDR1 reads LNHDA; CDR2 reads SQIVND (reference sequence). The V end was cut by 6 bases, the J end by 4 bases, with 9 bases between. The CDR3 region has the DNA TGTGCCAGTAGATCTATACGCACTGAAGCTTTCTTT. This sequence encodes CASRSIRTEAFF.

This chain uses TRBV5-8 with TRBJ2-3; D assignment may be TRBD1 or TRBD2 (5 bases each). Germline V gene sequence: CDR1 SGHTS, CDR2 YDEGEE. V was clipped by 0 bases and J by 0 bases, with 17 bases between them. CDR3 length: 18 residues. The CDR3 region has the DNA TGTGCCAGCAGCTTGGCCGAGGGGTTTACAACTAGCACAGATACGCAGTATTTT. This encodes CASSLAEGFTTSTDTQYF.

The V call is TRBV15, the J call TRBJ1-4; D unresolved. The V end was cut by 1 base, the J end by 7 bases, with 4 bases between. The germline V gene encodes CDR1 LNHNV and CDR2 YYDKDF (reference sequence). The CDR3 runs to 12 residues. CDR3 protein: CATSRGSEKLFF. CDR3 nucleotide sequence: TGTGCCACCAGCAGAGGGAGTGAAAAACTGTTTTTT.

This clone was counted a few times. The chain couples TRBV19 to TRBJ2-2; D is ambiguous. Germline V CDR1 and CDR2: LNHDA, SQIVND (reference sequence). V was trimmed by 4 bases and J by 6 bases, leaving 9 bases between them. There are 13 residues in the CDR3. The CDR3 DNA reads as TGTGCCAGTAGTACCTTCTTGGCCGGGGAGCTGTTTTTT. As protein: CASSTFLAGELFF.

This clone was counted between two and nine times. The rearrangement uses TRBV5-3 and TRBJ1-2; D not certain. TRBV5-3 is an open reading frame whose function is uncertain. V was cut by 8 bases and J by 8 bases, with 7 bases left in between. CDR3 length: 9 amino acids. CDR3 nucleotide sequence: TGTGCCAGGGAAATCGGCTACACCTTC. Amino acids: CAREIGYTF.

This clone was detected a few times. V gene TRBV11-2 combines with J gene TRBJ1-1; D might be TRBD1 (5 bases). The germline gives CDR1 SGHAT, CDR2 FQNNGV. The V end lost 0 bases, the J end lost 2 bases, and 10 bases lay between the germline ends. This CDR3 contains 15 residues. CDR3 nucleotides: TGTGCCAGCAGCTTAGATCCCCGGACAAACACTGAAGCTTTCTTT. Encoded protein: CASSLDPRTNTEAFF.

The gene calls are TRBV18 and TRBJ1-3, with a tentative D call TRBD1 (6 bases). V was pared by 2 bases and J by 0 bases, with 8 bases between. Germline CDR1 KGHSH, CDR2 LQKENI. The CDR3 has 15 residues. The CDR3 DNA sequence: TGTGCCAGCTCACCAGGCAGGGGCTCTGGAAACACCATATATTTT. Its protein product is CASSPGRGSGNTIYF.

Comments on this clone: At the DNA level, this CDR3 is encoded by other sequences in the same sample as well. The genes are TRBV30 and TRBJ1-1; D unclear. There are 13 residues in the CDR3. Germline-derived CDR1 and CDR2 are GTSNPN and SVGIG (reference sequence). The V end lost 0 bases, the J end lost 1 base, and 6 bases lay between the germline ends. CDR3 DNA sequence: TGTGCCTGGAGTGTACATGGGAACACTGAAGCTTTCTTT. This codes for CAWSVHGNTEAFF.

The genes are TRBV27 and TRBJ2-5, with TRBD1 matching 11 bases. Germline V gene lookup returns CDR1 MNHEY and CDR2 SMNVEV (reference sequence). CDR3 length: 14 amino acids. With V trimmed by 5 bases and J by 4 bases, 3 bases remained unmatched. The CDR3 reads CASSGTGGRETQYF. CDR3 coding DNA: TGTGCCAGCAGTGGGACAGGGGGGCGAGAGACCCAGTACTTC.

In its sample, this clone was seen a few times. The chain joins TRBV5-1 to TRBJ1-1, with TRBD1 as a possible D gene (5 bases). Trimming shortened V by 4 bases and J by 2 bases, and 9 bases separated the two germline ends. The CDR3 totals 13 residues. Germline V gene sequence: CDR1 SGHRS, CDR2 YFSETQ. The CDR3 DNA follows: TGCGCCAGCAGCGTCTGGGACAACACTGAAGCTTTCTTT. Translation: CASSVWDNTEAFF.

This chain connects TRBV15 to TRBJ2-7; the match to TRBD2 covers 10 bases. V was pared by 0 bases and J by 4 bases, with 12 bases of the junction left unmatched. The germline CDR1 and CDR2 sequences are LNHNV and YYDKDF (reference sequence). This CDR3 region has 18 residues. The CDR3 sequence: CATSRDLGTSGTRYEQYF. CDR3 DNA sequence: TGTGCCACCAGCAGAGATCTAGGTACTAGCGGGACCCGTTACGAGCAGTACTTC.

This clone has more than one count but fewer than ten. The chain employs TRBV9 and TRBJ2-2, with TRBD1 matching over 7 bases. The V and J ends lost 0 bases and 4 bases, in that order; junction bases with no gene match: 6. Germline V CDR1 and CDR2: SGDLS, YYNGEE. This CDR3 spans 16 amino acids. CDR3 DNA: TGTGCCAGCAGCGTAGCTATGGACAGGTTCACCGGGGAGCTGTTTTTT. Translated, it gives CASSVAMDRFTGELFF.

For the CDR3, the DNA is TGTGCCAGCTCCCCCTCCCGGCCCTGGAATGCCTACGAGCAGTACTTC. Protein sequence: CASSPSRPWNAYEQYF. The rearrangement uses TRBV18 and TRBJ2-7; D unresolved. The CDR3 loop spans 16 amino acids. The germline V and J ends were trimmed by 6 bases and 2 bases, with 20 bases remaining between them. CDR1 is KGHSH, CDR2 LQKENI, per germline.

V and J are TRBV10-1 and TRBJ2-1, with 9 bases fitting TRBD2. The CDR3 is 15 amino acids. Germline V gene sequence: CDR1 WNHNN, CDR2 SYGVQD (reference sequence). Trimming at V came to 0 bases and at J to 8 bases, leaving 5 bases not matched to a gene. The CDR3 protein is CASSESASGTHEQFF. CDR3 nucleotide sequence: TGCGCCAGCAGTGAGTCGGCTAGCGGGACACATGAGCAGTTCTTC.

The gene calls are TRBV27 and TRBJ1-1, with D uncertain. This CDR3 has 13 residues. V was cut by 2 bases and J by 11 bases, with 15 bases left in between. Germline CDR1 reads MNHEY; CDR2 reads SMNVEV (reference sequence). CDR3 loop: CASSLSPSSGAFF. The CDR3 nucleotides are TGTGCCAGCAGTTTAAGCCCCTCATCGGGGGCTTTCTTT.

V usage is TRBV29-1 and J usage is TRBJ1-1; 9 bases agree with TRBD1. The CDR3 contains 13 residues. From germline, CDR1 is SQVTM and CDR2 ANQGSEA. J gave up 3 bases and V 6 bases, and 5 bases lay outside the gene matches. The CDR3, as DNA: TGCAGCGTCGGTCGACAGGGGGACACTGAAGCTTTCTTT. This gives the protein CSVGRQGDTEAFF.